The 17 T cell receptor beta chains given below trace back to one sample, sequenced in a study of blood T cell repertoires in COVID-19 (dated by TCRdb to 2019 to 2021). The protocol used for the library was the immunoSEQ multiplex PCR assay. Drawn from immuneACCESS, this table holds only the in-frame rearrangements with V and J called that TCRdb kept. Clones are partly lost; checked studies trace under half to an unresolved V gene and leave the rest unexplained. This sample lists about 380,000 clones; around 89% were detected once. The ten biggest clones cover more than 1% of the sample. The sequencing sample was made of PBMCs or T cells enriched from blood (not recorded which). Receptors originate from a woman under 30 who had recovered from COVID-19.

This chain uses TRBV3-1 (or the pseudogene TRBV3-2) with TRBJ1-2; TRBD1 is a possible D gene (6 bases). Germline values: CDR1 LGHDT, CDR2 YNNKEL (reference sequence). This CDR3 contains 15 residues. Trimming pared 1 base from V and 6 bases from J, leaving 15 bases between. The CDR3 here is CASSQVWTANDGYTF. The CDR3 nucleotides are TGTGCCAGCAGCCAAGTCTGGACAGCGAATGATGGCTACACCTTC.

This clone came up a few times. The chain uses TRBV2 and TRBJ2-7; D might be TRBD2 (6 bases). Germline assignment: CDR1 SNHLY and CDR2 FYNNEI. V lost 5 bases to trimming and J lost 3 bases, with 11 bases between them. The CDR3 contains 13 residues. The CDR3 DNA sequence: TGTGCCAGCAGTCGGGGGAGAGGCTACGAGCAGTACTTC. Translating it yields CASSRGRGYEQYF.

The CDR3 DNA reads TGTGCCATCAGTGAGTCGAGGGCGCGCACTGAAGCTTTCTTT. This encodes CAISESRARTEAFF. The chain joins TRBV10-3 to TRBJ1-1; no reliable D call. Germline V lookup: CDR1 ENHRY, CDR2 SYGVKD. Between the trimmed V and J ends, which lost 0 bases and 4 bases, there was a span of 9 bases. The CDR3 length is 14 residues.

Turning to this clone: In the same sample, other DNA sequences code for this CDR3. The J gene is TRBJ1-5, the V gene TRBV9; D not certain. The germline V gene has CDR1 SGDLS and CDR2 YYNGEE. The CDR3 extends over 14 amino acids. Trimming pared 0 bases from V and 2 bases from J, leaving 6 bases between. CDR3 in DNA: TGTGCCAGCAGCGTAGGGCAGGGCAATCAGCCCCAGCATTTT. It yields the protein CASSVGQGNQPQHF.

The gene calls are TRBV11-2 and TRBJ2-3; no reliable D call. The CDR3 totals 16 residues. V was pared by 5 bases and J by 0 bases, with 15 bases between. CDR1 is SGHAT and CDR2 is FQNNGV in the germline V gene. The CDR3 DNA reads TGTGCCAGCAGCCCCTACCCTCAGGAAAGCACAGATACGCAGTATTTT. This gives the protein CASSPYPQESTDTQYF.

This clone is a singleton in its sample. This chain joins TRBV5-1 and TRBJ2-3, with 9 bases aligning to TRBD1. Germline V gene data show CDR1 as SGHRS and CDR2 as YFSETQ. There are 15 residues in the CDR3. V was pared by 4 bases and J by 6 bases, with 9 bases of the junction left unmatched. The CDR3 reads CASSPAGTGLDTQYF. The CDR3, as DNA: TGCGCCAGCAGCCCGGCCGGGACAGGGCTCGATACGCAGTATTTT.

The genes are TRBV10-3 and TRBJ2-7; weak D call: TRBD2 (5 bases). V dropped 7 bases and J dropped 5 bases, with 12 bases sitting between them. The CDR3 is 12 amino acids. Germline CDR1 is ENHRY and CDR2 is SYGVKD. In nucleotides, the CDR3 is TGTGCCATCATGGAACCCGGGGACGAGCAGTACTTC. Residues: CAIMEPGDEQYF.

CDR3 coding DNA: TGTGCCAGCAGCCCATCCGGGACACCGGGGGGGACCCAGTACTTC. Amino acids: CASSPSGTPGGTQYF. The chain employs TRBV27 and TRBJ2-5; D perhaps matches TRBD2 (7 bases). The CDR3 spans 15 residues. V shed 6 bases and J shed 7 bases, with 21 bases lying between them. CDR1 MNHEY and CDR2 SMNVEV come from the germline V gene (reference sequence).

The chain employs TRBV6-1 and TRBJ1-2; D uncertain. V was trimmed by 0 bases and J by 0 bases, leaving 8 bases between them. CDR3 size: 15 residues. Germline V gene lookup returns CDR1 MNHNS and CDR2 SASEGT. The CDR3 nucleotides read TGTGCCAGCAGTGAAGCTTTCCGCGCTAACTATGGCTACACCTTC. The encoded protein is CASSEAFRANYGYTF.

V usage is TRBV12-5 and J usage is TRBJ1-5, with 8 bases aligning to TRBD1. The CDR3 totals 16 residues. CDR1 LGHNT and CDR2 FRNRAP come from the germline V gene. V shed 0 bases and J 4 bases; nucleotides not matched to a gene: 5. CDR3 nucleotide sequence: TGTGCTAGTGGTTTGGTAGGGGGGACAGGTAATCAGCCCCAGCATTTT. Protein: CASGLVGGTGNQPQHF.

The J gene is TRBJ2-2, the V gene TRBV4-2; 10 nucleotides align to TRBD1. The V gene's germline CDR1 is LGHNA and CDR2 YNFKEQ. V dropped 5 bases and J dropped 1; count of bases not matched to a gene: 7. The CDR3 covers 17 residues. CDR3 residues: CASSKTGGLGNTGELFF. As DNA, the CDR3 is TGTGCCAGCAGCAAGACAGGGGGCCTCGGGAACACCGGGGAGCTGTTTTTT.

The count of this clone is one. V is TRBV6-6 and J is TRBJ2-1; possibly TRBD1 for D (5 bases). The CDR3 extends over 13 amino acids. The V end lost 2 bases, the J end lost 9 bases, and 11 bases lay between the germline ends. Germline-derived CDR1 and CDR2 are MNHNY and SVGAGI (reference sequence). Here the CDR3 DNA reads TGTGCCAGCAGTTACAGGGGCGAAGGTGAGCAGTTCTTC. Protein product: CASSYRGEGEQFF.

This clone was detected only once. One end of the junction varies from germline; a read error may be responsible. The chain combines TRBV12-3 or TRBV12-4 with TRBJ1-2, with 7 nucleotides matching TRBD1. This CDR3 comprises 11 residues. Here the CDR3 reads CASSQGGTESF. The CDR3 DNA sequence: TGTGCCAGCAGTCAAGGGGGGACAGAGAGCTTC.

This clone was picked up a small number of times. This chain links TRBV19 with TRBJ1-5; D remains unclear. The V gene's germline CDR1 is LNHDA and CDR2 SQIVND (reference sequence). The CDR3 is 14 residues long. V shed 8 bases and J shed 2 bases, with 13 bases lying between them. CDR3: CASWEGRGNQPQHF. The CDR3, as DNA: TGTGCCAGTTGGGAAGGGAGAGGCAATCAGCCCCAGCATTTT.

The rearrangement links TRBV5-1 to TRBJ1-1; D is possibly TRBD1 (6 bases). CDR3 length: 14 amino acids. From germline, CDR1 is SGHRS and CDR2 YFSETQ. V lost 3 bases and J lost 1, with 10 bases in between. This CDR3 reads CASSSQGTNTEAFF. In DNA form, the CDR3 reads TGCGCCAGCAGCTCCCAGGGGACGAACACTGAAGCTTTCTTT.

The rearrangement uses TRBV29-1 and TRBJ1-2, with D hard to call. This CDR3 has 14 amino acids. Looked up from germline, CDR1 is SQVTM and CDR2 is ANQGSEA. The V and J ends lost 4 bases and 3 bases respectively, with 15 bases between them. CDR3 amino acids: CSVVSRGSDYGYTF. CDR3 bases: TGCAGCGTTGTCTCTAGAGGGTCTGACTATGGCTACACCTTC.

To note about this clone: This same CDR3 is encoded by further DNA sequences in the sample. V and J are TRBV30 and TRBJ1-5; D is unresolved. Germline CDR1 and CDR2: GTSNPN and SVGIG (reference sequence). CDR3 size: 12 residues. V dropped 5 bases and J dropped 6 bases, with 11 bases sitting between them. The CDR3 DNA reads TGTGCCTGGGAAGGGAGTGGTCAGCCCCAGCATTTT. As protein: CAWEGSGQPQHF.